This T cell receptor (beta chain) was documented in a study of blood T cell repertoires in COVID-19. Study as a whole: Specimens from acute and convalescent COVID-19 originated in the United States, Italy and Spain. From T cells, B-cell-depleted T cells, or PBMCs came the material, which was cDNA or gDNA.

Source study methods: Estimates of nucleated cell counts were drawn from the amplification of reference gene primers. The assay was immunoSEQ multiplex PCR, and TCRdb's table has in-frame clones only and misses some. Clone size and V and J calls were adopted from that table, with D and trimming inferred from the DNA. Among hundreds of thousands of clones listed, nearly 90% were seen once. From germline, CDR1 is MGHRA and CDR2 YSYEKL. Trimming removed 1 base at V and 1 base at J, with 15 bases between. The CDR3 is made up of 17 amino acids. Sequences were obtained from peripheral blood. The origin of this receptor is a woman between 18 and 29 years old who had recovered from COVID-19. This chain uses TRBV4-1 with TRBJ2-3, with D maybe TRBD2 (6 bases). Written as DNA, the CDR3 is TGCGCCAGCAGCCAAGGGCTTGTTGCGGGGCGCACAGATACGCAGTATTTT. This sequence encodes CASSQGLVAGRTDTQYF.